This T cell receptor beta chain emerged from a study of technical replicates of blood from several donors. TCRdb's table, derived via immunoSEQ multiplex PCR, lists solely in-frame clones and lacks some. The sample lists approximately 92,000 clones, approximately 95% seen once, with 0.34% in the top ten. V dropped 4 bases and J dropped 1 base, with 10 bases sitting between them. Germline CDR1 reads LGHNA; CDR2 reads YSLEER. This CDR3 comprises 14 residues. V usage is TRBV4-3 and J usage is TRBJ1-1; D is unresolved. Sequenced material: T cells isolated from PBMCs. The clonotype comes from a human donor in good health. In nucleotides, the CDR3 is TGCGCCAGCAGCCCAACTTACCCGAACACTGAAGCTTTCTTT. It translates to CASSPTYPNTEAFF.